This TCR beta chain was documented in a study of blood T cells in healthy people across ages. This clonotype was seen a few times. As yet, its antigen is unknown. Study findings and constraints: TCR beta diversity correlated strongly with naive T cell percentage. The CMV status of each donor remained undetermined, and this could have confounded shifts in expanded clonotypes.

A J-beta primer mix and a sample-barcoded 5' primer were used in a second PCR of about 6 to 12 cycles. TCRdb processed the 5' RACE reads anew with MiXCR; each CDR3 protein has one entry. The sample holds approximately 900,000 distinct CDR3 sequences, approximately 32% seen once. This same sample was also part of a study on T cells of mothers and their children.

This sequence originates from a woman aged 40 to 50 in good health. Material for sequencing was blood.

CDR3 loop: CASTTGYPPWEQYF. CDR3 in DNA: TGTGCCAGCACCACAGGGTATCCCCCCTGGGAGCAGTACTTC. This rearrangement joins TRBV28 to TRBJ2-7; D is perhaps TRBD1 (6 bases). Germline V gene data show CDR1 as MDHEN and CDR2 as SYDVKM. There are 14 residues in the CDR3. Trimming left V 7 bases short and J 7 bases short, with 20 bases between.